The clone carrying this T cell receptor beta chain was seen at least ten times. Researchers amplified the TCR beta CDR3 regions from RNA transcripts. An initial round of RT-PCR targeting the TCR CDR3 relied on the HTBI primer set. TCRdb called the multiplex PCR reads again in MiXCR, with one record for every CDR3 protein. This sample has 300,000 to 450,000 distinct CDR3 sequences, with approximately 15% found just once. Germline V lookup: CDR1 LGHDT, CDR2 YNNKEL (reference sequence). The CDR3 runs 13 residues. Trimming shortened V by 10 bases and J by 5 bases, and 17 bases separated the two germline ends. This record comes from a study of T cells in Graves' hyperthyroidism and ophthalmopathy. Study details: Peripheral blood collection took place at initial diagnosis, before any treatment.

Reasons for excluding patients were uncontrolled infection, other autoimmune disease, pregnancy or lactation. Diagnoses used clinical symptoms, serum thyroxine and TRAb, thyroid ultrasound and orbital computed tomography. PBMCs were collected from an approximately 9.3 ml volume of fresh peripheral blood. The specimen was blood. This chain uses TRBV3-1 with TRBJ2-5, with a possible D match to TRBD1 (7 bases). This clonotype was obtained from a woman aged 18 to 35 with Graves' hyperthyroidism that later progressed to Graves' ophthalmopathy. The CDR3 reads CATDSAGGETQYF. DNA for the CDR3: TGTGCCACCGACAGCGCAGGGGGGGAGACCCAGTACTTC.